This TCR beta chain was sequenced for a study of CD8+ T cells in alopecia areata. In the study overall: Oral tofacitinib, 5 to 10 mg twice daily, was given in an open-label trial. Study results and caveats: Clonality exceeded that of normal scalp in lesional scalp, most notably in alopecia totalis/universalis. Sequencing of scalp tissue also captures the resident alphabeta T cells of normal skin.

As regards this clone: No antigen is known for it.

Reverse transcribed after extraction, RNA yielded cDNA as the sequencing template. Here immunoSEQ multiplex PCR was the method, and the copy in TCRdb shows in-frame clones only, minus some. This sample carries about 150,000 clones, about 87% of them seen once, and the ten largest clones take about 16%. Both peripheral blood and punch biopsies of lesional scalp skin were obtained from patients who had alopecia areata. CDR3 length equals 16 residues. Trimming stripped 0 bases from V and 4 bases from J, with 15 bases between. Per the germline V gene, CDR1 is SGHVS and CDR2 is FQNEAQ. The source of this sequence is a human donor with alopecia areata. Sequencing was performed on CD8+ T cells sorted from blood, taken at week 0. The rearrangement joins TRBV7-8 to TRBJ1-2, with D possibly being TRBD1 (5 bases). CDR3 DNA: TGTGCCAGCAGCTTAGCGCTGGGGTCAGGGACCTATGGCTACACCTTC. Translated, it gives CASSLALGSGTYGYTF. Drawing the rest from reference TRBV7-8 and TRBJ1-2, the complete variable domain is GAGVSQSPRYKVAKRGQDVALRCDPISGHVSLFWYQQALGQGPEFLTYFQNEAQLDKSGLPSDRFFAERPEGSVSTLKIQRTQQEDSAVYLCASSLALGSGTYGYTFGSGTRLTVV.